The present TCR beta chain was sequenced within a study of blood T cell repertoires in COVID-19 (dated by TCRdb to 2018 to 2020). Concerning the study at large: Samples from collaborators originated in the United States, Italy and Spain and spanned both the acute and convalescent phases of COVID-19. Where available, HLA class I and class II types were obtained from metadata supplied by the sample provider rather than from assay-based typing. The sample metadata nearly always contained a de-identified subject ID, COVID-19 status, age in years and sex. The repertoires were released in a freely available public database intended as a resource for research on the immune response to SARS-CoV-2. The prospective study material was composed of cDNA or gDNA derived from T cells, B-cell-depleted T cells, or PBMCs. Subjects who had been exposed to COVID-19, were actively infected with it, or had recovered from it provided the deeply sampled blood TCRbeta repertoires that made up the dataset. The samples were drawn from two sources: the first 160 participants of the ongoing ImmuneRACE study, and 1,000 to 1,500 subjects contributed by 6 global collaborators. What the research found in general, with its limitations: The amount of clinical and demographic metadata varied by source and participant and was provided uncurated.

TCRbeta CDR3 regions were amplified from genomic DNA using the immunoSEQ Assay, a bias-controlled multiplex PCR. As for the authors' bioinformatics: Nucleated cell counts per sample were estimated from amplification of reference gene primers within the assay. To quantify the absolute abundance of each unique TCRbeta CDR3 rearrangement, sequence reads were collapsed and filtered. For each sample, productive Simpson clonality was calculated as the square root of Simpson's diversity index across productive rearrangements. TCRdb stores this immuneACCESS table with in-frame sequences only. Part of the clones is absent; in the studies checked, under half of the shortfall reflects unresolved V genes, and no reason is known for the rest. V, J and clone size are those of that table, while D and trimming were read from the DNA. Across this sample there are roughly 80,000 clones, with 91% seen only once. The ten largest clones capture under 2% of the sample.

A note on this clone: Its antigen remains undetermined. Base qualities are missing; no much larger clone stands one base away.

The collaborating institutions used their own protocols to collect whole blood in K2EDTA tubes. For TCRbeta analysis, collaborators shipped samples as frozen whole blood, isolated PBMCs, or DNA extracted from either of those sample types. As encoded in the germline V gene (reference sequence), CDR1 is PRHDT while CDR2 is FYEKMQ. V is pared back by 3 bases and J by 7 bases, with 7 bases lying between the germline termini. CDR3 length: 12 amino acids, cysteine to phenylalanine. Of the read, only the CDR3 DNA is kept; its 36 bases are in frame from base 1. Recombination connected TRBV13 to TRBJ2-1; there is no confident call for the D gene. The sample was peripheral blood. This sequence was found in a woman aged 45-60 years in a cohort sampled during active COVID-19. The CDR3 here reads CASSLNSNEQFF. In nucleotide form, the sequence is TGTGCCAGCAGCTTGAATAGTAATGAGCAGTTCTTC.